This T cell receptor (beta chain) was identified during a study of blood T cell repertoires in COVID-19. For the study at large: From the United States, Italy and Spain came samples of acute and convalescent COVID-19.

Authors' analysis steps: Amplification from reference gene primers served as the basis for estimated nucleated cell counts. Here immunoSEQ multiplex PCR was the method, and the copy in TCRdb shows in-frame clones only, minus some. The V and J calls and clone size are taken from that table; D and trimming were inferred from the DNA. The sample records about 170,000 clones, about 83% being singletons. The germline V gene encodes CDR1 GTSNPN and CDR2 SVGIG (reference sequence). CDR3 size: 13 residues. Trimming took 2 bases from V and 9 from J, leaving 13 bases between them. Only a few counts were recorded for this clone.

Sequenced input: peripheral blood. This receptor was taken from a woman older than 75 with acute or convalescent COVID-19. The chain recombines TRBV30 with TRBJ2-2; D might be TRBD1 (6 bases). CDR3 sequence: CAWSSGEWRELFF. In DNA, the CDR3 is TGTGCCTGGAGTTCAGGGGAATGGAGGGAGCTGTTTTTT.